The sequence of this TCR beta chain was determined in a study of regulatory T cells in long-lasting Graves disease. CDR1 SGHRS and CDR2 YFSETQ come from the germline V gene. This CDR3 is built from 15 residues. V was shortened by 1 base and J by 4 bases, with 11 bases between the two germline ends. Building of the TCR beta libraries involved iRepertoire HTBI primers and Arm-PCR of CDR3 regions. TCRdb called the multiplex PCR reads again in MiXCR, with one record for every CDR3 protein. The data show about 470,000 distinct CDR3 sequences, with less than 25% seen just once and 7% to 9.5% held by the top ten. Regarding time point: persistent/refractory GD, antithyroid drugs over 5 years with positive TRAb. RNA from PBMCs was the source of the TCR library.

The chain employs TRBV5-1 and TRBJ2-2; D is possibly TRBD1 (6 bases). Sequenced here: peripheral blood mononuclear cells (PBMCs), sampled when the disease was refractory, from a patient treated with antithyroid drugs. The sequence came from a female donor with Graves disease. This CDR3 is CASSLYRGSTGELFF. The CDR3 DNA follows: TGCGCCAGCAGCTTGTATAGGGGGAGCACCGGGGAGCTGTTTTTT.